This TCR beta chain emerged from a study of identical twins. This clonotype has only a few counts. The antigen is undetermined. This CDR3 has 15 amino acids. The V gene's germline CDR1 is LGHDT and CDR2 YNNKEL (reference sequence). The trim removed 3 bases at V and 6 bases at J, leaving 6 bases unmatched. The donor group consisted entirely of healthy Caucasians. Unique molecular identifiers were present on cDNA, and template switching added a universal primer site. Each CDR3 protein is one row after TCRdb ran MiXCR on the 5' RACE reads. The sample gives about 660,000 distinct CDR3 sequences, 8.5% to 9.5% of which show up once; 0.75% to 1% is in the top ten. Study-wide points: The models systematically underestimated how much out-of-frame TCR alpha was shared in monozygotic twins.

This same sample was also part of a study on yellow fever vaccine responses in identical twins.

This TCR was sampled from a young woman in good health. The rearrangement uses TRBV3-1 and TRBJ2-1; 9 positions agree with TRBD2. Sequenced: PBMCs. This CDR3 is CASSHLAGEGNEQFF. The CDR3 nucleotides read TGTGCCAGCAGCCACTTAGCGGGAGAGGGCAATGAGCAGTTCTTC.